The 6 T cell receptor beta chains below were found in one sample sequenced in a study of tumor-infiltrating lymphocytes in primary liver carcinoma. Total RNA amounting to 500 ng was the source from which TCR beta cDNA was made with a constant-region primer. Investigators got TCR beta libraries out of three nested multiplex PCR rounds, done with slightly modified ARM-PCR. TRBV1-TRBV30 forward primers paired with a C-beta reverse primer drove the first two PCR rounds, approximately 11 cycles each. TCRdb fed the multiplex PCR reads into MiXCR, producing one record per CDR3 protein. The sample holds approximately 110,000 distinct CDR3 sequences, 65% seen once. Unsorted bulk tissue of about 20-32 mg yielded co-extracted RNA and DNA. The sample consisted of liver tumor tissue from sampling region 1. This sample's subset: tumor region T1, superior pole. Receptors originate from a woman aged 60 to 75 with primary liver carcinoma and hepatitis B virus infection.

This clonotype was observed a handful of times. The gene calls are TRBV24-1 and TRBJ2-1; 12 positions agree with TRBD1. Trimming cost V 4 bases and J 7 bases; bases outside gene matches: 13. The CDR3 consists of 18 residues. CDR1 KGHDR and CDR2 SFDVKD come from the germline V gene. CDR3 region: CATSDPLSGQGAANEQFF. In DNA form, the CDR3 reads TGTGCCACCAGTGACCCACTTTCGGGACAGGGGGCTGCGAATGAGCAGTTCTTC.

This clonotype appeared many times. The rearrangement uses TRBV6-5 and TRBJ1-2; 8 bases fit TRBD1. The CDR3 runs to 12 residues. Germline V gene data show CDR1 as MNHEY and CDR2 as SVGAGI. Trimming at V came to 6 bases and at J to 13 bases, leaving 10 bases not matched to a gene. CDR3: CASRGSQGAGTF. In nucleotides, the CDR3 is TGTGCCAGCAGAGGGTCCCAGGGGGCGGGCACCTTC.

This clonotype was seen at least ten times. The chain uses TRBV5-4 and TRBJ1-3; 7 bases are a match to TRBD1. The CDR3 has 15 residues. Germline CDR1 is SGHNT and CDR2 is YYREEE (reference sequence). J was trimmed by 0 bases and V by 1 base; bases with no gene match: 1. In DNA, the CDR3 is TGTGCCAGCAGCTTGCAGGGGGGCTCTGGAAACACCATATATTTT. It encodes CASSLQGGSGNTIYF.

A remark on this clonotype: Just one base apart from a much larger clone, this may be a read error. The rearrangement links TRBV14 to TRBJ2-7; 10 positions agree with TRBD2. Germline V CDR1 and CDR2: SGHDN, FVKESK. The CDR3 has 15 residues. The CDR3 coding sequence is TGTACCAGCAGCCAAACTAGCGGGGACTCCTACGAGCAGTACTTC. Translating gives CTSSQTSGDSYEQYF.

DNA of the CDR3: TGTGCCAGCAGTTCCCAGGAAGGCAATCAGCCCCAGCATTTT. Its translation: CASSSQEGNQPQHF. The chain combines TRBV6-5 with TRBJ1-5; D is unresolved. Germline CDR1 is MNHEY and CDR2 is SVGAGI. The germline V and J ends were trimmed by 4 bases and 2 bases, with 9 bases remaining between them. The CDR3 covers 14 residues.

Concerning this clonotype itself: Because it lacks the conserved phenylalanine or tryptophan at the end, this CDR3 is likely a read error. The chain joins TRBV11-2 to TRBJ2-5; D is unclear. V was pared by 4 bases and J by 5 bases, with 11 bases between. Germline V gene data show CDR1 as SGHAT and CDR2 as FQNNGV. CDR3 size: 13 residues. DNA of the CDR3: TGTGCCAGCAGCTCCGGAGTGTTGGAGACCCAGTACCTC. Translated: CASSSGVLETQYL.